These 30 T cell receptor beta chains were all obtained from the same sample, sequenced in a study of control samples from healthy donors and cancer patients. Sequencing used immunoSEQ multiplex PCR; TCRdb keeps in-frame clones, though not all of them. The sample carries 150,000 to 200,000 clones, roughly 94% recorded once. The sequencing input was PBMCs. Receptor source: a man aged 55-75 years with colorectal cancer.

This chain uses TRBV12-5 with TRBJ1-2; 8 bases agree with TRBD1. The CDR3 has 14 residues. Germline V gene data show CDR1 as LGHNT and CDR2 as FRNRAP. V shed 5 bases and J 4 bases; nucleotides not matched to a gene: 6. Here the CDR3 reads CASGPGQGRYGYTF. The CDR3 coding sequence is TGTGCTAGTGGTCCCGGACAGGGACGCTATGGCTACACCTTC. Full variable domain (outside the CDR3, taken from reference TRBV12-5 and TRBJ1-2): DARVTQTPRHKVTEMGQEVTMRCQPILGHNTVFWYRQTMMQGLELLAYFRNRAPLDDSGMPKDRFSAEMPDATLATLKIQPSEPRDSAVYFCASGPGQGRYGYTFGSGTRLTVV.

J is TRBJ2-7 and V is TRBV6-5, with 10 positions matching TRBD2. Germline trimming cut 5 bases from V and 4 bases from J; bases unmatched to any gene: 8. Germline values: CDR1 MNHEY, CDR2 SVGAGI. The CDR3 is 15 residues long. CDR3 amino acids: CASSPPERGGYEQYF. The DNA for the CDR3 is TGTGCCAGCAGTCCCCCAGAGCGGGGGGGATACGAGCAGTACTTC.

This clone showed up just once. The chain is built from TRBV7-2 and TRBJ1-3, with TRBD1 as a possible D gene (6 bases). Trimming removed 4 bases at V and 0 bases at J, with 13 bases between. CDR1 is SGHTA, CDR2 FQGNSA, per germline. This CDR3 comprises 16 residues. CDR3 DNA: TGTGCCAGCAGCTCCCAGGGGACTTTCTCTGGAAACACCATATATTTT. Its protein is CASSSQGTFSGNTIYF.

CDR3 sequence: CASSFRDSQETQYF. The CDR3 DNA follows: TGTGCCAGCAGTTTCCGGGACAGCCAAGAGACCCAGTACTTC. The J gene is TRBJ2-5, the V gene TRBV6-2 or TRBV6-3, with 7 nucleotides matching TRBD1. Germline-derived CDR1 and CDR2 are MNHEY and SVGEGT. With V trimmed by 4 bases and J by 1 base, 3 bases remained unmatched. This CDR3 has 14 amino acids.

The rearrangement uses TRBV19 and TRBJ1-2, with D perhaps matching TRBD1 (5 bases). CDR1 LNHDA and CDR2 SQIVND come from the germline V gene (reference sequence). The CDR3 sequence is 16 residues long. The V gene lost 4 bases and the J gene lost 3 bases, with 18 bases spanning the gap. CDR3 sequence: CASSTGIVGGDYGYTF. Written as DNA, the CDR3 is TGTGCCAGTAGTACCGGCATTGTTGGAGGGGACTATGGCTACACCTTC.

V gene TRBV5-6 combines with J gene TRBJ2-7, with D tentatively TRBD1 or TRBD2 (5 bases each). Germline V lookup: CDR1 SGHDT, CDR2 YYEEEE. Between the trimmed V and J ends, which lost 2 bases and 5 bases, there was a span of 17 bases. CDR3 length equals 15 residues. In nucleotides, the CDR3 is TGTGCCAGCAGCTTTCGACAGCCTTTCGGGGACGAGCAGTACTTC. Translation: CASSFRQPFGDEQYF.

The chain is built from TRBV18 and TRBJ1-1; TRBD1 might be the D (5 bases). The V end lost 2 bases, the J end lost 3 bases, and 7 bases lay between the germline ends. The germline gives CDR1 KGHSH, CDR2 LQKENI. The CDR3 covers 13 residues. The CDR3 sequence is CASSPGGDTEAFF. In DNA form, the CDR3 reads TGTGCCAGCTCACCAGGGGGGGACACTGAAGCTTTCTTT.

The chain recombines TRBV7-2 with TRBJ1-1; D is perhaps TRBD1 (6 bases). V lost 2 bases, J lost 4 bases, and 8 bases lay in between. This CDR3 region has 13 residues. CDR1 SGHTA and CDR2 FQGNSA come from the germline V gene. The CDR3 protein is CASSLTGRTEAFF. As DNA, the CDR3 is TGTGCCAGCAGCTTAACAGGGCGCACTGAAGCTTTCTTT.

The chain joins TRBV3-1 (or the pseudogene TRBV3-2) to TRBJ2-3; the match to TRBD2 covers 7 bases. CDR3 length: 15 residues. Germline CDR1 and CDR2: LGHDT and YNNKEL (reference sequence). Trimming took 0 bases from V and 2 from J; bases not matched to a gene: 2. The CDR3 protein is CASSQERGSTDTQYF. CDR3 DNA sequence: TGTGCCAGCAGCCAAGAGCGGGGGTCCACAGATACGCAGTATTTT.

J is TRBJ2-3 and V is TRBV6-2 or TRBV6-3, with D perhaps matching TRBD1 (7 bases). With 0 bases removed from V and 3 bases from J, the gap between germline ends came to 13 bases. The germline V gene has CDR1 MNHEY and CDR2 SVGEGT. This CDR3 region has 16 residues. The DNA of the CDR3 is TGTGCCAGCAGTTACTCGAAGGGGGCGGGGACAGATACGCAGTATTTT. It is translated as CASSYSKGAGTDTQYF.

The chain recombines TRBV13 with TRBJ2-3, with 7 nucleotides matching TRBD1. The CDR3 loop spans 15 amino acids. V lost 1 base to trimming and J lost 2 bases; unmatched junction nucleotides: 3. Looked up from germline, CDR1 is PRHDT and CDR2 is FYEKMQ (reference sequence). The CDR3 region is CASSLDRGYTDTQYF. In DNA form, the CDR3 reads TGTGCCAGCAGCTTAGACAGGGGTTACACAGATACGCAGTATTTT.

The genes are TRBV5-1 and TRBJ2-3; a possible D gene is TRBD1 (6 bases). Germline V gene sequence: CDR1 SGHRS, CDR2 YFSETQ. Trimming removed 2 bases at V and 3 bases at J, with 13 bases between. The CDR3 has 15 amino acids. CDR3 DNA sequence: TGCGCCAGCAGCTTCCAGGGGTCTGGGACAGATACGCAGTATTTT. It specifies CASSFQGSGTDTQYF.

The V call is TRBV7-9, the J call TRBJ1-1, with 7 bases matching TRBD1. CDR1 SEHNR and CDR2 FQNEAQ come from the germline V gene (reference sequence). The CDR3 totals 15 residues. Trimming at V came to 0 bases and at J to 1 base, leaving 2 bases not matched to a gene. The CDR3 loop is CASSLATGRNTEAFF. The DNA for the CDR3 is TGTGCCAGCAGCTTAGCGACAGGGAGGAACACTGAAGCTTTCTTT.

This clone occurred a few times. The V and J genes are TRBV5-1 and TRBJ2-6, with D possibly being TRBD1 or TRBD2 (5 bases each). From germline, CDR1 is SGHRS and CDR2 YFSETQ. This CDR3 is built from 16 residues. V lost 0 bases, J lost 4 bases, and 11 bases lay in between. As DNA, the CDR3 is TGCGCCAGCAGCTTGGTTGGGGGTTCAGGGGCCAACGTCCTGACTTTC. Translated, it gives CASSLVGGSGANVLTF.

The V gene is TRBV7-2, the J gene TRBJ2-2; 10 bases fit TRBD2. The V gene's germline CDR1 is SGHTA and CDR2 FQGNSA. The CDR3 covers 18 residues. Trimming cost V 1 base and J 2 bases; bases outside gene matches: 7. The CDR3 DNA reads as TGTGCCAGCAGCTTAGATAGAGCGGGGGGGCATAACACCGGGGAGCTGTTTTTT. Translated: CASSLDRAGGHNTGELFF.

The V gene is TRBV11-2, the J gene TRBJ2-2; 8 nucleotides align to TRBD1. V lost 4 bases to trimming and J lost 5 bases; unmatched junction nucleotides: 3. Germline CDR1 and CDR2: SGHAT and FQNNGV. This CDR3 has 14 amino acids. For the CDR3, the DNA is TGTGCCAGCAGCTCCACAGGGGGTACCGGGGAGCTGTTTTTT. Its translation: CASSSTGGTGELFF.

The rearrangement joins TRBV7-2 to TRBJ2-7; D might be TRBD1 (6 bases). Germline V gene sequence: CDR1 SGHTA, CDR2 FQGNSA. V was shortened by 5 bases and J by 4 bases, with 15 bases between the two germline ends. The CDR3 is 14 residues long. The CDR3 region has the DNA TGTGCCAGCAGCCCTACAGGGAAGGAATACGAGCAGTACTTC. Its translation: CASSPTGKEYEQYF. The full variable domain, its missing parts supplied by reference TRBV7-2 and TRBJ2-7, is GAGVSQSPSNKVTEKGKDVELRCDPISGHTALYWYRQSLGQGLEFLIYFQGNSAPDKSGLPSDRFSAERTGGSVSTLTIQRTQQEDSAVYLCASSPTGKEYEQYFGPGTRLTVT.

The chain combines TRBV18 with TRBJ2-1, with D possibly matching TRBD1 (6 bases). Trimming left V 3 bases short and J 4 bases short, with 16 bases between. The CDR3 runs 16 residues. The germline V gene has CDR1 KGHSH and CDR2 LQKENI. DNA for the CDR3: TGTGCCAGCTCACCTCAAGGACAGACACGGTACAATGAGCAGTTCTTC. It specifies CASSPQGQTRYNEQFF.

The gene calls are TRBV9 and TRBJ2-2; D uncertain. V lost 0 bases and J lost 4, with 10 bases in between. The CDR3 is 15 residues long. Germline V gives CDR1 SGDLS, CDR2 YYNGEE. The CDR3 bases are TGTGCCAGCAGCGTAGCCGCCCAGTCCACCGGGGAGCTGTTTTTT. This translates into CASSVAAQSTGELFF.

The J gene is TRBJ2-1, the V gene TRBV19; a possible D gene is TRBD2 (5 bases). V lost 3 bases to trimming and J lost 5 bases, with 11 bases between them. Germline V gene lookup returns CDR1 LNHDA and CDR2 SQIVND (reference sequence). The length of the CDR3 is 14 residues. The CDR3 loop reads CASSIWAGDNEQFF. CDR3 bases: TGTGCCAGTAGTATTTGGGCCGGGGACAATGAGCAGTTCTTC.

V is TRBV7-9 and J is TRBJ1-2, with D possibly matching TRBD1 (5 bases). CDR1 and CDR2 from the germline V gene are SEHNR and FQNEAQ (reference sequence). The CDR3 length is 13 residues. V was trimmed by 2 bases and J by 7 bases, leaving 11 bases between them. The CDR3 DNA follows: TGTGCCAGCAGCTTAATAGCAGGGAGTGGCTACACCTTC. This translates into CASSLIAGSGYTF.

The chain combines TRBV7-8 with TRBJ2-5; 7 nucleotides match TRBD2. Germline CDR1 and CDR2: SGHVS and FQNEAQ. V shed 1 base and J 5 bases; nucleotides not matched to a gene: 10. This CDR3 is 16 amino acids long. CDR3 sequence reads: CASSLVGEGLRETQYF. CDR3 bases: TGTGCCAGCAGCTTAGTGGGGGAGGGGTTGAGGGAGACCCAGTACTTC.

V usage is TRBV30 and J usage is TRBJ1-2; D gene ambiguous. The CDR3 is made up of 10 amino acids. Germline V gene data show CDR1 as GTSNPN and CDR2 as SVGIG (reference sequence). The germline V and J ends were trimmed by 2 bases and 10 bases, with 8 bases remaining between them. CDR3 DNA: TGTGCCTGGAGTCACCGCCACTACACCTTC. It specifies CAWSHRHYTF.

This chain joins TRBV5-5 and TRBJ1-1, with D unclear. The germline V gene has CDR1 SGHKS and CDR2 YYEKEE (reference sequence). The CDR3 contains 15 residues. Trimming removed 0 bases at V and 3 bases at J, with 12 bases between. This CDR3 is CASSLVAGRDTEAFF. In DNA, the CDR3 is TGTGCCAGCAGCTTGGTCGCCGGGAGGGACACTGAAGCTTTCTTT.

This clone occurred once. The J gene is TRBJ1-1, the V gene TRBV7-9, with D unclear. This CDR3 is 15 amino acids long. The V and J ends lost 2 bases and 1 base respectively, with 11 bases between them. Germline CDR1 and CDR2: SEHNR and FQNEAQ (reference sequence). The CDR3 region has the DNA TGTGCCAGCAGCTTATCCCGGACGGAGAACACTGAAGCTTTCTTT. This sequence encodes CASSLSRTENTEAFF.

This rearrangement joins TRBV7-9 to TRBJ2-1; 8 bases are a match to TRBD2. CDR3 length: 15 amino acids. Trimming took 2 bases from V and 2 from J; bases not matched to a gene: 2. Germline CDR1 SEHNR, CDR2 FQNEAQ (reference sequence). CDR3: CASSLNGGAYNEQFF. As DNA, the CDR3 is TGTGCCAGCAGCTTAAACGGGGGGGCCTACAATGAGCAGTTCTTC.

The chain links TRBV7-2 to TRBJ1-4; 9 nucleotides agree with TRBD1. J was trimmed by 7 bases and V by 5 bases; bases with no gene match: 11. The germline V gene encodes CDR1 SGHTA and CDR2 FQGNSA. This CDR3 has 16 amino acids. CDR3 nucleotides: TGTGCCAGCAGCCTTGGACAGGGGTGGACGGGTGAAAAACTGTTTTTT. Residues: CASSLGQGWTGEKLFF. The full variable domain, its missing parts supplied by reference TRBV7-2 and TRBJ1-4, is GAGVSQSPSNKVTEKGKDVELRCDPISGHTALYWYRQSLGQGLEFLIYFQGNSAPDKSGLPSDRFSAERTGGSVSTLTIQRTQQEDSAVYLCASSLGQGWTGEKLFFGSGTQLSVL.

The CDR3 region is CASSLLGPDGEDTQYF. The CDR3 bases are TGTGCCAGCAGTTTACTAGGGCCGGACGGAGAAGATACGCAGTATTTT. The genes are TRBV27 and TRBJ2-3; D unclear. Trimming left V 2 bases short and J 5 bases short, with 17 bases between. CDR3 size: 16 residues. Germline V lookup: CDR1 MNHEY, CDR2 SMNVEV (reference sequence).

This chain connects TRBV7-2 to TRBJ2-5, with D perhaps TRBD1 (5 bases). Germline assignment: CDR1 SGHTA and CDR2 FQGNSA. Trimming cost V 5 bases and J 3 bases, with 7 bases left between them. CDR3 length: 12 residues. The CDR3 loop reads CASSNRKETQYF. The CDR3 coding sequence is TGTGCCAGCAGCAACAGGAAAGAGACCCAGTACTTC.

The V gene is TRBV7-2, the J gene TRBJ1-1; D is possibly TRBD1 (6 bases). The CDR3 has 13 residues. CDR1 is SGHTA and CDR2 is FQGNSA in the germline V gene. With 1 base removed from V and 6 bases from J, the gap between germline ends came to 9 bases. CDR3 residues: CASSLDRVAEAFF. The CDR3 DNA is TGTGCCAGCAGCTTAGACAGGGTGGCTGAAGCTTTCTTT. Full variable domain (remainder filled in from reference TRBV7-2 and TRBJ1-1): GAGVSQSPSNKVTEKGKDVELRCDPISGHTALYWYRQSLGQGLEFLIYFQGNSAPDKSGLPSDRFSAERTGGSVSTLTIQRTQQEDSAVYLCASSLDRVAEAFFGQGTRLTVV.